This entry is about one T cell receptor beta chain. In the original workflow: Estimation of nucleated cell counts was performed using reference gene primer amplification. Sequencing used immunoSEQ multiplex PCR; TCRdb keeps in-frame clones, though not all of them. V, J and clone size derive from that table, while D and trimming were established from the DNA sequence. The sample carries 190,000 or so clones, about 77% recorded once. This record comes from a study of blood T cell repertoires in COVID-19. Study in general: Some COVID-19 samples were acute and others convalescent; all came from the United States, Italy and Spain. The analysed material was cDNA or gDNA that came from T cells, B-cell-depleted T cells, or PBMCs.

The CDR3 has 14 amino acids. Germline V CDR1 and CDR2: LNHDA, SQIVND (reference sequence). Unmatched junction bases numbered 8, after V lost 6 bases and J lost 4 bases. The TCR originated in a woman older than 75 with active or convalescent COVID-19. The chain joins TRBV19 to TRBJ2-5; the match to TRBD2 covers 7 bases. The sample comprised peripheral blood. In DNA, the CDR3 is TGTGCCAGTAGACGTCGGGAGGAGGGAGAGACCCAGTACTTC. It codes for CASRRREEGETQYF.